The rows below give T cell receptor beta chains drawn from one sample of a study of blood T cell repertoires in COVID-19. Sequenced by immunoSEQ multiplex PCR; TCRdb stores in-frame clones only, minus some. The table shows roughly 140,000 clones, with about 83% occurring only once. The specimen was peripheral blood. All receptors derive from a woman between 35 and 50 years old with acute or convalescent COVID-19. Each CDR3 is given with its conserved first and last residue. Fields, in order: CDR3 protein, CDR3 DNA, V gene, D gene, clone size, J gene. The D gene is left open where the match is weak. A row's size may be missing; if present it is once, few, many or a size class.

CASSPSGGLETQYF	TGTGCCAGCAGCCCTAGCGGGGGGCTGGAGACCCAGTACTTC	TRBV7-3	TRBD2	NA	TRBJ2-5
CASSKGGFRDRAYEQYF	TGTGCCAGCAGTAAGGGGGGGTTCCGGGACAGGGCCTACGAGCAGTACTTC	TRBV6-2/TRBV6-3	TRBD1	NA	TRBJ2-7
CASTLSHGETQYF	TGTGCCAGCACCTTATCCCACGGAGAGACCCAGTACTTC	TRBV7-2	NA	NA	TRBJ2-5
CASSMREWEGRGNTIYF	TGTGCCAGTAGTATGAGAGAGTGGGAGGGGCGAGGAAACACCATATATTTT	TRBV19	NA	NA	TRBJ1-3
CASSPATLGSSTDTQYF	TGCGCCAGCAGCCCAGCGACCCTAGGATCTAGCACAGATACGCAGTATTTT	TRBV5-1	NA	NA	TRBJ2-3
CASSKEKGQPNEKLFF	TGTGCCAGCAGCAAGGAAAAAGGACAGCCAAATGAAAAACTGTTTTTT	TRBV6-2/TRBV6-3	NA	NA	TRBJ1-4
CASSPGLAGSGEQFF	TGTGCCAGCTCGCCGGGACTAGCGGGATCAGGCGAGCAGTTCTTC	TRBV18	TRBD2	NA	TRBJ2-1
CASSQEGGASGDYTDTQYF	TGTGCCAGCAGCCAAGAAGGGGGGGCTAGCGGGGACTACACAGATACGCAGTATTTT	TRBV3-1/TRBV3-2	TRBD2	once	TRBJ2-3
CASSDGGVKVEKLFF	TGTGCCAGCAGTGATGGGGGGGTAAAGGTAGAAAAACTGTTTTTT	TRBV2	NA	NA	TRBJ1-4
CASSQEGGNTEAFF	TGTGCCAGCAGCCAAGAAGGGGGGAACACTGAAGCTTTCTTT	TRBV14	NA	once	TRBJ1-1
CASSPRQGREAFF	TGTGCCAGCAGCCCACGACAGGGAAGAGAAGCTTTCTTT	TRBV7-9	TRBD1	NA	TRBJ1-1
CASSKAPAAGYGYTF	TGTGCCAGCAGTAAAGCCCCGGCCGCAGGCTATGGCTACACCTTC	TRBV27	NA	NA	TRBJ1-2
CASSQETSGRTNNEQFF	TGTGCCAGCAGCCAAGAAACTAGCGGGAGAACGAACAATGAGCAGTTCTTC	TRBV3-1/TRBV3-2	TRBD2	NA	TRBJ2-1
CASSVEEWVSGANVLTF	TGTGCCAGCAGCGTAGAGGAGTGGGTCTCTGGGGCCAACGTCCTGACTTTC	TRBV9	NA	few	TRBJ2-6
CASSPTAGAGNTIYF	TGTGCCAGCAGCCCCACGGCAGGGGCTGGAAACACCATATATTTT	TRBV7-8	NA	few	TRBJ1-3
CASSPGTGSTDTQYF	TGTGCCAGCAGTCCGGGGACAGGGAGCACAGATACGCAGTATTTT	TRBV6-4	TRBD1	NA	TRBJ2-3
CASSQTGGPRGYTF	TGTGCCAGCAGCCAGACGGGGGGCCCTAGAGGCTACACCTTC	TRBV7-2	NA	NA	TRBJ1-2
CSAGQGDQAFF	TGCAGTGCCGGACAGGGGGACCAAGCTTTCTTT	TRBV20-1	TRBD1	NA	TRBJ1-1
CASSPIQVQETQYF	TGTGCCAGCTCACCAATCCAGGTCCAAGAGACCCAGTACTTC	TRBV18	NA	NA	TRBJ2-5
CASRSPRENTEAFF	TGTGCCAGCAGGAGCCCTCGGGAGAACACTGAAGCTTTCTTT	TRBV28	NA	NA	TRBJ1-1
CASGGRVNEKLFF	TGTGCCAGCGGGGGGCGGGTTAATGAAAAACTGTTTTTT	TRBV19	NA	NA	TRBJ1-4
CATSLVGDYGYTF	TGCGCCACCTCACTAGTTGGGGACTATGGCTACACCTTC	TRBV5-1	NA	NA	TRBJ1-2
CASSYALTGTEAFF	TGTGCCAGCAGTTACGCGCTGACGGGGACTGAAGCTTTCTTT	TRBV6-5	NA	NA	TRBJ1-1
CASSNRENTGELFF	TGTGCCAGCAGCAACAGGGAGAACACCGGGGAGCTGTTTTTT	TRBV3-1/TRBV3-2	NA	once	TRBJ2-2
CASSELVGLASGKTQYF	TGTGCCAGCAGTGAATTGGTGGGACTAGCGTCTGGGAAGACCCAGTACTTC	TRBV6-1	TRBD2	NA	TRBJ2-5
CASRFPGQGYGSNYGYTF	TGTGCCAGCAGGTTCCCGGGACAGGGCTACGGATCTAACTATGGCTACACCTTC	TRBV28	TRBD1	NA	TRBJ1-2
CASSVGGRQPQHF	TGTGCCAGCAGCGTGGGGGGAAGACAGCCCCAGCATTTT	TRBV7-2	NA	NA	TRBJ1-5
CASSSGTDEKLFF	TGTGCCAGCAGTTCCGGGACAGATGAAAAACTGTTTTTT	TRBV28	TRBD1	NA	TRBJ1-4
CASSQEPGTGRSPLHF	TGTGCCAGCAGCCAAGAGCCCGGGACAGGCCGTTCACCCCTCCACTTT	TRBV3-1/TRBV3-2	TRBD1	NA	TRBJ1-6
CATSEGPTGILKPQHF	TGTGCCACCAGTGAGGGCCCGACAGGGATTTTAAAGCCCCAGCATTTT	TRBV24-1	TRBD1	NA	TRBJ1-5
CATSDRDSTGTDTQYF	TGTGCCACCAGTGATAGGGACTCTACCGGAACAGATACGCAGTATTTT	TRBV24-1	NA	NA	TRBJ2-3
CAWSYGGSYNEQFF	TGTGCCTGGAGTTACGGCGGATCCTACAATGAGCAGTTCTTC	TRBV30	NA	NA	TRBJ2-1
CASSSTSGSQTYEQYF	TGCGCCAGCAGCTCCACTAGCGGGAGTCAAACCTACGAGCAGTACTTC	TRBV5-1	TRBD2	NA	TRBJ2-7
CASSIESTGAINQPQHF	TGTGCCAGTAGTATCGAATCGACAGGGGCTATCAATCAGCCCCAGCATTTT	TRBV19	TRBD1	NA	TRBJ1-5
CAWQTGGADEKLFF	TGTGCCTGGCAAACAGGGGGCGCGGATGAAAAACTGTTTTTT	TRBV30	TRBD1	NA	TRBJ1-4
CASSHGGAGNEQFF	TGTGCCAGCAGCCATGGGGGGGCCGGGAATGAGCAGTTCTTC	TRBV7-3	NA	NA	TRBJ2-1
CAWSRGSDSNQPQHF	TGTGCCTGGAGTCGGGGGTCCGATAGCAATCAGCCCCAGCATTTT	TRBV30	NA	NA	TRBJ1-5